The entry below describes one T cell receptor (beta chain). The data were taken from a study of blood T cell repertoires in COVID-19. In the authors' methods: Reference gene primer amplification in the assay estimated nucleated cell counts. Only in-frame clones appear in the TCRdb table, and some are missing; sequencing was by immunoSEQ multiplex PCR. D and trimming were read from the DNA, whereas the V and J calls and clone size are those reported in that table. The table has a few hundred thousand clones, about nine tenths seen once. The junction had 13 bases not matched to a gene; V was cut back by 5 bases and J by 5 bases. Per the germline V gene, CDR1 is MDHEN and CDR2 is SYDVKM. The CDR3 is 17 residues long.

The sequence derives from a woman between 18 and 29 years old who had recovered from COVID-19. The V call is TRBV28, the J call TRBJ2-5; 11 positions agree with TRBD2. The sample comprised PBMCs or T cells enriched from blood (not recorded which). This CDR3 is CASSTMTSGKGKETQYF. CDR3 bases: TGTGCCAGCAGTACTATGACTAGCGGGAAAGGGAAGGAGACCCAGTACTTC.